The entry that follows covers one T cell receptor beta chain sequence. Its antigen is unidentified. The PCR used 60 Vbeta and 13 Jbeta primers. Repertoires were generated with immunoSEQ multiplex PCR, while TCRdb's copy carries only in-frame clones and drops some. This sample has about 93,000 clones, with about four fifths found just once. The CDR3 has 16 amino acids. V lost 5 bases and J lost 5; bases outside the gene matches: 4. The germline gives CDR1 KGHSH, CDR2 LQKENI. The data were obtained in a study of cytomegalovirus exposure and HLA in healthy donors. At the level of the study: Genotyping of roughly 400 donors showed that 80% to 90% belonged to the Caucasian-associated ancestry cluster.

General study results and limits: Accounts indicate the classifier identified cytomegalovirus status with strong specificity and sensitivity. It was likely that a cluster of highly shared sequence variants was a sequencing artifact. Most of the CMV-associated TCR beta chains (in a later analysis) appeared to be HLA-restricted.

V is TRBV18 and J is TRBJ2-1; 15 bases align to TRBD2. Source material: PBMCs. The sequence was obtained from a man younger than 45 in good health and CMV-seronegative. For the CDR3, the DNA is TGTGCCAGCTCAACCCGGACTAGCGGGAGGGACAATGAGCAGTTCTTC. Translated: CASSTRTSGRDNEQFF. The full variable domain, its missing parts supplied by reference TRBV18 and TRBJ2-1, is NAGVMQNPRHLVRRRGQEARLRCSPMKGHSHVYWYRQLPEEGLKFMVYLQKENIIDESGMPKERFSAEFPKEGPSILRIQQVVRGDSAAYFCASSTRTSGRDNEQFFGPGTRLTVL.